Listed below are T cell receptor beta chains from one sample, sequenced in a study of cytomegalovirus exposure and HLA in healthy donors. Clones were sequenced by immunoSEQ multiplex PCR, and TCRdb holds only the in-frame ones, with some missing. In the table there are around 130,000 clones, about 90% of which are singletons. The material sequenced was PBMCs. Receptors were obtained from a man younger than 45 in good health and CMV-seronegative. Both conserved end residues are part of each CDR3. D genes are given only for firm matches. Clone size, where shown, is once, few, many, or a class for clones that have expanded.

TRBJ1-5,NA,TRBV18,NA,CASSSQGNSNQPQHF,TGTGCCAGCTCATCGCAGGGAAATAGCAATCAGCCCCAGCATTTT
TRBJ2-3,NA,TRBV6-5,NA,CASRTATDTQYF,TGTGCCAGCCGTACAGCCACAGATACGCAGTATTTT
TRBJ2-1,NA,TRBV2,TRBD2,CASSVGRSGDEQFF,TGTGCCAGCAGTGTCGGGAGGAGTGGGGATGAGCAGTTCTTC
TRBJ2-7,NA,TRBV5-6,TRBD2,CASQAGLTLREQYF,TGTGCCAGTCAAGCGGGACTCACCCTGCGAGAGCAGTACTTC
TRBJ1-1,NA,TRBV12-5,NA,CATWNEGGTEAFF,TGTGCTACCTGGAATGAGGGGGGGACTGAAGCTTTCTTT
TRBJ2-3,NA,TRBV4-1,NA,CASSQVEFLPPPQDTQYF,TGCGCCAGCAGCCAAGTTGAGTTTCTACCACCTCCACAGGATACGCAGTATTTT
TRBJ1-3,NA,TRBV7-2,TRBD1,CASSSFALTGTGNTIYF,TGTGCCAGCAGCTCCTTCGCTCTGACAGGGACTGGAAACACCATATATTTT
TRBJ1-4,NA,TRBV7-9,TRBD1,CASSLVTGGAEKLFF,TGTGCCAGCAGCTTGGTTACAGGGGGCGCTGAAAAACTGTTTTTT
TRBJ1-3,NA,TRBV6-4,NA,CASNSSSGNTIYF,TGTGCCAGCAATTCCAGCTCTGGAAACACCATATATTTT
TRBJ1-4,NA,TRBV11-2,TRBD1,CASSFQGATNEKLFF,TGTGCCAGCAGCTTCCAGGGGGCAACTAATGAAAAACTGTTTTTT
TRBJ2-1,NA,TRBV11-2,TRBD2,CASSLAGLVIEQFF,TGTGCCAGCAGCTTAGCGGGACTAGTCATTGAGCAGTTCTTC
TRBJ1-2,NA,TRBV7-6,TRBD1,CASSRGRGGQGSYGYTF,TGTGCCAGCAGCCGAGGGCGGGGAGGACAGGGGTCCTATGGCTACACCTTC
TRBJ1-1,NA,TRBV5-1,TRBD1,CASSFPTGEGVFRTEAFF,TGCGCCAGCAGCTTCCCGACAGGGGAGGGAGTATTTCGCACTGAAGCTTTCTTT
TRBJ2-5,NA,TRBV25-1,NA,CASSDRTARKTQYF,TGTGCCAGCAGTGATCGGACAGCTCGAAAGACCCAGTACTTC
TRBJ2-2,NA,TRBV6-1,TRBD2,CASSEVGLAGLGELFF,TGTGCCAGCAGTGAAGTCGGGCTAGCGGGCCTCGGGGAGCTGTTTTTT
TRBJ2-1,medium-sized,TRBV15,TRBD2,CATSKAGESYNEQFF,TGTGCCACCAGCAAAGCGGGAGAGTCCTACAATGAGCAGTTCTTC
TRBJ2-7,few,TRBV10-3,NA,CAINTYEQYF,TGTGCCATCAATACCTACGAGCAGTACTTC
TRBJ2-3,NA,TRBV5-4,TRBD1,CASSHGQGSDTQYF,TGTGCCAGCAGCCACGGACAGGGTTCAGATACGCAGTATTTT
TRBJ1-2,NA,TRBV19,NA,CASSPLAGGNYGYTF,TGTGCCAGTAGTCCATTGGCGGGGGGAAACTATGGCTACACCTTC
TRBJ1-1,NA,TRBV6-5,TRBD1,CASSYPQGAITEAFF,TGTGCCAGCAGTTACCCTCAGGGGGCGATTACTGAAGCTTTCTTT
TRBJ2-3,NA,TRBV12-5,TRBD2,CASGPPGTSGERIDTQYF,TGTGCTAGTGGCCCCCCCGGGACTAGCGGGGAAAGGATAGATACGCAGTATTTT
TRBJ2-2,NA,TRBV7-9,NA,CASRKNDRNTGELFF,TGTGCCAGCAGGAAGAACGACAGGAACACCGGGGAGCTGTTTTTT
TRBJ1-2,NA,TRBV6-5,NA,CASSTLGAPYTF,TGTGCCAGCAGTACTTTGGGGGCCCCCTACACCTTC
TRBJ2-3,once,TRBV9,NA,CASSPWTVTDTQYF,TGTGCCAGCAGCCCTTGGACAGTTACAGATACGCAGTATTTT
TRBJ2-5,NA,TRBV5-1,NA,CASSPATASGAQETQYF,TGCGCCAGCAGCCCAGCGACGGCCTCGGGAGCCCAAGAGACCCAGTACTTC
TRBJ2-1,once,TRBV4-1,TRBD2,CASSQERGYSGSSYNEQFF,TGCGCCAGCAGCCAAGAGAGGGGATATAGCGGGAGCTCCTACAATGAGCAGTTCTTC
TRBJ2-1,NA,TRBV18,TRBD2,CASSFGLATYNEQFF,TGTGCCAGCTCATTCGGACTAGCCACCTACAATGAGCAGTTCTTC
TRBJ2-6,NA,TRBV10-2,NA,CASSERGGTGANVLTF,TGCGCCAGCAGTGAGAGGGGGGGGACTGGGGCCAACGTCCTGACTTTC
TRBJ2-7,NA,TRBV7-3,NA,CASSDGLSYEQYF,TGTGCCAGCAGCGATGGACTTTCCTACGAGCAGTACTTC
TRBJ2-2,few,TRBV5-3,TRBD2,CARSSGTSGAFGTGELFF,TGTGCCAGAAGCTCCGGGACTAGCGGTGCTTTCGGCACCGGGGAGCTGTTTTTT
TRBJ1-6,once,TRBV5-6,NA,CASSLTGYNSPLHF,TGTGCCAGCAGCTTGACAGGGTATAATTCACCCCTCCACTTT
TRBJ1-4,NA,TRBV18,NA,CASSGFEAAESEKLFF,TGTGCCAGCTCAGGTTTTGAAGCGGCTGAAAGTGAAAAACTGTTTTTT
TRBJ2-5,NA,TRBV9,TRBD1,CASSVGTGEWETQYF,TGTGCCAGCAGCGTCGGGACAGGGGAGTGGGAGACCCAGTACTTC
TRBJ1-5,NA,TRBV28,TRBD1,CASWTGTNWVNQPQHF,TGTGCCAGCTGGACAGGGACCAATTGGGTCAATCAGCCCCAGCATTTT
TRBJ2-2,once,TRBV27,TRBD2,CASSPLGLAGGPSGELFF,TGTGCCAGCAGTCCCCTGGGACTAGCGGGAGGGCCGAGCGGGGAGCTGTTTTTT
TRBJ2-7,once,TRBV7-8,TRBD2,CASSRRTSGSSYEQYF,TGTGCCAGCAGCCGCAGAACTAGCGGGAGCTCCTACGAGCAGTACTTC
TRBJ2-7,NA,TRBV7-9,NA,CASSLLGERNSYEQYF,TGTGCCAGCAGCCTCCTCGGGGAGCGGAACTCCTACGAGCAGTACTTC
TRBJ2-7,NA,TRBV28,TRBD1,CASSTRDRGLREQYF,TGTGCCAGCAGCACCCGGGACAGGGGTCTTCGCGAGCAGTACTTC
TRBJ1-2,NA,TRBV30,TRBD1,CAWIQGVYGYTF,TGTGCCTGGATACAGGGGGTCTATGGCTACACCTTC
TRBJ2-3,NA,TRBV5-4,NA,CASSSLTSRDTQYF,TGTGCCAGCAGCAGCCTAACTAGTCGAGATACGCAGTATTTT
TRBJ2-3,NA,TRBV11-2,TRBD2,CASSPGLAGLSTDTQYF,TGTGCCAGCAGCCCCGGACTAGCGGGATTGAGCACAGATACGCAGTATTTT
TRBJ2-7,few,TRBV12-5,NA,CASGWGDVYEQYF,TGTGCTAGTGGTTGGGGGGACGTCTACGAGCAGTACTTC
TRBJ1-2,NA,TRBV4-1,TRBD1,CASSQEKGQGAQMKGYTF,TGCGCCAGCAGCCAAGAGAAGGGACAGGGGGCGCAGATGAAGGGCTACACCTTC
TRBJ1-4,NA,TRBV5-4,NA,CASSLEQQGGEKLFF,TGTGCCAGCAGCTTGGAGCAGCAGGGTGGAGAAAAACTGTTTTTT
TRBJ2-1,once,TRBV6-5,TRBD2,CASSERLAAYNEQFF,TGTGCCAGCAGCGAACGACTAGCGGCCTACAATGAGCAGTTCTTC
TRBJ2-7,once,TRBV7-9,NA,CASSSGGQGHEQYF,TGTGCCAGCAGCTCAGGGGGGCAGGGCCACGAGCAGTACTTC
TRBJ2-1,NA,TRBV11-2,NA,CASSLVPSEQFF,TGTGCCAGCAGCTTAGTACCTAGTGAGCAGTTCTTC
TRBJ1-1,NA,TRBV19,NA,CASSIQGRTEAFF,TGTGCCAGTAGTATCCAGGGTCGGACTGAAGCTTTCTTT
TRBJ2-3,NA,TRBV5-1,TRBD1,CASGTGQGADTQYF,TGCGCCAGTGGGACCGGACAGGGCGCAGATACGCAGTATTTT
TRBJ2-1,NA,TRBV4-3,TRBD1,CASSRNRGEQFF,TGCGCCAGCAGCCGAAACAGGGGGGAGCAGTTCTTC
TRBJ2-7,NA,TRBV13,NA,CASSFLNLNSYEQYF,TGTGCCAGCAGCTTCCTTAACTTGAACTCCTACGAGCAGTACTTC
TRBJ1-3,NA,TRBV7-2,NA,CASSLVGGGGNTIYF,TGTGCCAGCAGCTTAGTTGGGGGCGGTGGAAACACCATATATTTT
TRBJ2-7,NA,TRBV7-2,TRBD1,CASSLSRPRDRGGEQYF,TGTGCCAGCAGCTTATCCCGACCCCGGGACAGGGGCGGCGAGCAGTACTTC
TRBJ2-5,NA,TRBV6-6,NA,CASSNDRDEDKETQYF,TGTGCCAGCAGTAACGACAGAGACGAAGATAAAGAGACCCAGTACTTC
TRBJ2-1,NA,TRBV6-6,TRBD2,CASSYELAGVHEQFF,TGTGCCAGCAGTTATGAACTAGCGGGAGTACATGAGCAGTTCTTC